A single sample gave rise to the 22 T cell receptor beta chains below, sequenced in a study of cytomegalovirus exposure and HLA in healthy donors. Clones were sequenced by immunoSEQ multiplex PCR, and TCRdb holds only the in-frame ones, with some missing. Here the sample spans 90,000 to 140,000 clones, about 88% being singletons. Specimen: PBMCs. The receptors originated from a woman aged 18-29 years in good health and CMV-seropositive.

V and J are TRBV25-1 and TRBJ2-7; 7 nucleotides agree with TRBD1. V was pared by 6 bases and J by 0 bases, with 8 bases of the junction left unmatched. The germline V gene encodes CDR1 MGHDK and CDR2 SYGVNS. The CDR3 sequence is 15 residues long. The CDR3 DNA follows: TGTGCCAGCAGGTCAAGACAGGGAAGCTCCTACGAGCAGTACTTC. Its protein is CASRSRQGSSYEQYF.

V gene TRBV5-1 combines with J gene TRBJ2-2; D remains unclear. CDR1 is SGHRS and CDR2 is YFSETQ in the germline V gene. CDR3 length equals 12 residues. The ends were cut back, 1 base at V and 7 bases at J, with 5 bases in the middle. CDR3 in amino acids: CASSLLVGELFF. In DNA form, the CDR3 reads TGCGCCAGCAGCTTGTTAGTCGGGGAGCTGTTTTTT. Supplemented by reference TRBV5-1 and TRBJ2-2, the full variable domain reads KAGVTQTPRYLIKTRGQQVTLSCSPISGHRSVSWYQQTPGQGLQFLFEYFSETQRNKGNFPGRFSGRQFSNSRSEMNVSTLELGDSALYLCASSLLVGELFFGEGSRLTVL.

The rearrangement uses TRBV11-2 and TRBJ1-2, with 8 nucleotides matching TRBD1. CDR3 length equals 15 residues. J gave up 4 bases and V 6 bases, and 10 bases lay outside the gene matches. CDR1 is SGHAT and CDR2 is FQNNGV in the germline V gene. This CDR3 is CASRKGGQALYGYTF. CDR3 nucleotides: TGTGCCAGCAGAAAAGGGGGACAGGCCCTCTATGGCTACACCTTC.

The V and J genes are TRBV28 and TRBJ1-2; the D is unclear. V was cut by 5 bases and J by 6 bases, with 16 bases left in between. There are 14 residues in the CDR3. In germline, CDR1 is MDHEN, CDR2 SYDVKM. In nucleotides, the CDR3 is TGTGCCAGCAGTGAAACGAGGGCATCGGATGGCTACACCTTC. This codes for CASSETRASDGYTF.

The genes are TRBV5-6 and TRBJ1-4; no clear D. Germline V gene lookup returns CDR1 SGHDT and CDR2 YYEEEE. V was pared by 3 bases and J by 4 bases, with 13 bases between. This CDR3 has 15 residues. In nucleotides, the CDR3 is TGTGCCAGCAGCTCCGCGGGGAGGATTAATGAAAAACTGTTTTTT. It encodes CASSSAGRINEKLFF.

The chain recombines TRBV9 with TRBJ2-3; 7 bases match TRBD1. This CDR3 spans 17 amino acids. Trimming took 3 bases from V and 0 from J; bases not matched to a gene: 10. Germline V gives CDR1 SGDLS, CDR2 YYNGEE. The chain's CDR3 is CASSAPETGRSTDTQYF. Written as DNA, the CDR3 is TGTGCCAGCAGCGCCCCAGAGACAGGGCGGAGCACAGATACGCAGTATTTT.

As for this clone: Within the sample, other DNA sequences also encode this same CDR3. The J gene is TRBJ2-7, the V gene TRBV11-3; TRBD1 agrees at 9 bases. The CDR3 contains 15 residues. V lost 3 bases to trimming and J lost 1 base; unmatched junction nucleotides: 4. Germline CDR1 is SGHNT and CDR2 is YENEEA. CDR3 region: CASSLGQGGSYEQYF. The CDR3 nucleotides are TGTGCCAGCAGCTTGGGACAGGGAGGGTCCTACGAGCAGTACTTC.

The CDR3 sequence is CASSQESGQAASYNEQFF. CDR3 in DNA: TGTGCCAGCAGCCAAGAATCCGGACAGGCCGCCTCCTACAATGAGCAGTTCTTC. The chain is built from TRBV4-2 and TRBJ2-1; 7 nucleotides match TRBD1. This CDR3 is 18 amino acids long. Per germline, CDR1 LGHNA and CDR2 YNFKEQ. J gave up 0 bases and V 0 bases, and 8 bases lay outside the gene matches.

This chain joins TRBV11-2 and TRBJ1-4; D is perhaps TRBD1 (5 bases). Germline-derived CDR1 and CDR2 are SGHAT and FQNNGV. This CDR3 contains 15 residues. Trimming cost V 3 bases and J 0 bases, with 8 bases left between them. The CDR3 region has the DNA TGTGCCAGCAGCTTGCGACAGCCAACTAATGAAAAACTGTTTTTT. Translating gives CASSLRQPTNEKLFF.

The CDR3 loop reads CAISDPLWGGQPQHF. The DNA of the CDR3 is TGTGCCATCAGTGACCCCCTGTGGGGGGGACAGCCCCAGCATTTT. The rearrangement links TRBV10-3 to TRBJ1-5, with D maybe TRBD1 (5 bases). V was pared by 3 bases and J by 7 bases, with 16 bases between. This CDR3 has 15 residues. From germline, CDR1 is ENHRY and CDR2 SYGVKD.

This clone appeared once. The chain recombines TRBV27 with TRBJ2-7, with TRBD2 as a possible D gene (6 bases). This CDR3 comprises 15 residues. V lost 3 bases to trimming and J lost 5 bases, with 17 bases between them. Germline CDR1 MNHEY, CDR2 SMNVEV (reference sequence). Here the CDR3 reads CASSFLQGGAHEQYF. The CDR3 bases are TGTGCCAGCAGTTTCCTCCAGGGCGGGGCTCACGAGCAGTACTTC.

V usage is TRBV5-6 and J usage is TRBJ2-7; D remains ambiguous. V was clipped by 5 bases and J by 2 bases, with 8 bases between them. This CDR3 spans 12 amino acids. The germline gives CDR1 SGHDT, CDR2 YYEEEE. Here the CDR3 DNA reads TGTGCCAGCAGTCTGTCCCCCTACGAGCAGTACTTC. It encodes CASSLSPYEQYF.

The genes are TRBV5-6 and TRBJ2-3; 9 bases fit TRBD1. Germline CDR1 is SGHDT and CDR2 is YYEEEE. The CDR3 is 14 amino acids. V lost 3 bases, J lost 3 bases, and 2 bases stayed unmatched. The CDR3 nucleotides are TGTGCCAGCAGCTCCGGGACAGGGACAGATACGCAGTATTTT. Residues: CASSSGTGTDTQYF. The full variable domain, with the rest looked up from reference TRBV5-6 and TRBJ2-3, is DAGVTQSPTHLIKTRGQQVTLRCSPKSGHDTVSWYQQALGQGPQFIFQYYEEEERQRGNFPDRFSGHQFPNYSSELNVNALLLGDSALYLCASSSGTGTDTQYFGPGTRLTVL.

This sequence joins TRBV10-1 and TRBJ1-1; 9 nucleotides align to TRBD1. The trim removed 6 bases at V and 3 bases at J, leaving 8 bases unmatched. Germline V gives CDR1 WNHNN, CDR2 SYGVQD (reference sequence). CDR3 length equals 15 residues. The CDR3 bases are TGCGCCAGCAGCCCCGGACAGGGGAGATACACTGAAGCTTTCTTT. Its protein product is CASSPGQGRYTEAFF.

The V call is TRBV27, the J call TRBJ2-7; 8 positions match TRBD1. CDR1 MNHEY and CDR2 SMNVEV come from the germline V gene (reference sequence). V trimming: 4 bases; J trimming: 2 bases; junction bases outside the gene matches: 13. The CDR3 covers 17 residues. CDR3 residues: CASSSYSQGQVAYEQYF. Here the CDR3 DNA reads TGTGCCAGCAGTTCTTATAGCCAGGGACAGGTAGCCTACGAGCAGTACTTC.

This clone turned up a few times. CDR3 amino acids: CASSETGTGYGYTF. The DNA of the CDR3 is TGCGCCAGCAGCGAAACCGGGACAGGGTACGGCTACACCTTC. The genes are TRBV5-1 and TRBJ1-2; 9 nucleotides agree with TRBD1. Losses at the gene ends were 4 bases for V and 8 bases for J; bases not matched to a gene: 9. Germline-derived CDR1 and CDR2 are SGHRS and YFSETQ. The CDR3 consists of 14 residues.

About this clone: This sample includes further DNA sequences coding for the same CDR3. The genes are TRBV19 and TRBJ1-1; D uncertain. Germline loops: CDR1 LNHDA, CDR2 SQIVND (reference sequence). This CDR3 region has 13 residues. Trimming left V 4 bases short and J 0 bases short, with 6 bases between. In DNA form, the CDR3 reads TGTGCCAGTAGTACAGGCTTGAACACTGAAGCTTTCTTT. Encoded protein: CASSTGLNTEAFF.

The CDR3 DNA reads TGTGCCAGCAGCCTTGGACTAGCGGGGAACAATGAGCAGTTCTTC. Encoded protein: CASSLGLAGNNEQFF. This chain links TRBV11-2 with TRBJ2-1; 12 nucleotides align to TRBD2. CDR3 size: 15 residues. With V trimmed by 5 bases and J by 5 bases, 4 bases remained unmatched. Germline-derived CDR1 and CDR2 are SGHAT and FQNNGV.

The chain is built from TRBV4-1 and TRBJ2-7; no definite D call. Deletions cut 0 bases from V and 2 bases from J, with 2 bases between. The CDR3 consists of 12 residues. Per germline, CDR1 MGHRA and CDR2 YSYEKL. Here the CDR3 DNA reads TGCGCCAGCAGCCAAGACACCTACGAGCAGTACTTC. Amino acid sequence: CASSQDTYEQYF.

V gene TRBV19 combines with J gene TRBJ2-7; TRBD2 agrees at 8 bases. There are 12 residues in the CDR3. V shed 7 bases, J shed 3 bases, and the junction held 2 bases outside the gene matches. Germline assignment: CDR1 LNHDA and CDR2 SQIVND (reference sequence). CDR3: CASNGGGYEQYF. CDR3 in DNA: TGTGCCAGTAACGGGGGGGGCTACGAGCAGTACTTC.

The chain couples TRBV2 to TRBJ1-4; TRBD1 agrees at 8 bases. CDR1 and CDR2 (germline): SNHLY, FYNNEI. The CDR3 consists of 15 residues. Losses at the gene ends were 6 bases for V and 3 bases for J; bases not matched to a gene: 6. The CDR3 region is CASSLGQGPNEKLFF. The CDR3 DNA sequence: TGTGCCAGCAGCCTCGGACAGGGTCCTAATGAAAAACTGTTTTTT. The full variable domain, with the rest looked up from reference TRBV2 and TRBJ1-4, is EPEVTQTPSHQVTQMGQEVILRCVPISNHLYFYWYRQILGQKVEFLVSFYNNEISEKSEIFDDQFSVERPDGSNFTLKIRSTKLEDSAMYFCASSLGQGPNEKLFFGSGTQLSVL.

The DNA of the CDR3 is TGTGCCAGCAGTGACAGGCTAGATGGCTACACCTTC. Protein: CASSDRLDGYTF. This chain links TRBV28 with TRBJ1-2; possible D gene TRBD1, 6 bases. Germline lookup yields CDR1 MDHEN and CDR2 SYDVKM. Trimming took off 5 bases at V and 6 bases at J, with 10 bases between the two ends. The CDR3 runs to 12 residues.